The source of this TCR beta chain is a study of blood T cell repertoires in COVID-19 (dated by TCRdb to the early 2020s). Background on the whole study: Collaborator samples came from the United States, Italy and Spain and covered acute and convalescent phases of COVID-19. The material from the prospective study consisted of cDNA or gDNA derived from T cells, B-cell-depleted T cells, or PBMCs. Deeply sampled blood TCRbeta repertoires from subjects exposed to, actively infected with, or recovered from COVID-19 were included in the dataset. The repertoires were released in a freely available public database meant as a resource for research on the immune response to SARS-CoV-2. Samples were obtained from the ongoing ImmuneRACE study (first 160 participants) and from 1,200 or so subjects provided by 6 global collaborators. Sample metadata almost always included a de-identified subject ID, COVID-19 status, age in years and sex. Where available, HLA class I and class II types were taken from metadata supplied by the sample provider and were not determined by assay-based typing. Beyond this particular receptor, the publication reports: The quantity of clinical and demographic metadata differed by source and by participant and was supplied without curation.

The germline ends are 19 bases apart after V is trimmed by 3 bases and J by 5 bases. Sequences LGHNA (CDR1) and YNFKEQ (CDR2) are obtained from the germline V gene. From the cysteine through the phenylalanine, the CDR3 covers 16 amino acids. The DNA shown is the 48-base CDR3, in frame from base 1. TCRbeta CDR3 regions were amplified from genomic DNA by means of the immunoSEQ Assay, a bias-controlled multiplex PCR. Turning to the authors' computational methods: Within the assay, amplification of reference gene primers was used to estimate how many nucleated cells each sample contained. To quantify the absolute abundance of each unique TCRbeta CDR3 rearrangement, sequence reads were collapsed and filtered. Productive Simpson clonality was computed per sample as the square root of Simpson's diversity index over productive rearrangements. TCRdb took this table from immuneACCESS and kept in-frame rearrangements with V and J called. Such tables lack part of the clones; where checked against another copy, unresolved V genes explain under half of the gap, and the rest is unexplained. D and trimming come from the DNA, and the V and J calls and clone size come from that table. This sample holds about 310,000 clones; about 85% were observed only once. The ten largest clones capture approximately 2.2% of the sample.

As regards this clone: The antigen it recognizes is unknown. Qualities for individual bases were not recorded, and no much larger clone is one base off.

The collaborating institutions used their own protocols to collect whole blood in K2EDTA tubes. Collaborator samples were shipped for TCRbeta analysis as frozen whole blood, isolated PBMCs, or DNA extracted from either sample type. Here the chain combines TRBV4-2 and TRBJ2-5, and possibly TRBD1, on 6 matching bases. The sequencing sample was made of peripheral blood. The TCR comes from a man aged 18-30 years with active or convalescent COVID-19. The sequenced DNA: TGTGCCAGCAGCCAGGGGGCACGGGGTGGTCGGGAGACCCAGTACTTC. Its protein product is CASSQGARGGRETQYF.